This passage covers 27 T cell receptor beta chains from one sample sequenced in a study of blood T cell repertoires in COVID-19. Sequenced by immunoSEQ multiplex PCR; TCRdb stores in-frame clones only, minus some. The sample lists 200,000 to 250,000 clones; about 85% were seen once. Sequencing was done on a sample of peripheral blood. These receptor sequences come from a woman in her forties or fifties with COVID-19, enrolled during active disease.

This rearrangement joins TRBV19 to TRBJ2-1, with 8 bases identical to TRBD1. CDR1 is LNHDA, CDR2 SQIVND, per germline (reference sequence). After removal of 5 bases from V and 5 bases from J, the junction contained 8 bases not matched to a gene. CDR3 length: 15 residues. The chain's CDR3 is CASSSSGTGHNEQFF. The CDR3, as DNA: TGTGCCAGTAGTTCCTCCGGGACAGGCCACAATGAGCAGTTCTTC.

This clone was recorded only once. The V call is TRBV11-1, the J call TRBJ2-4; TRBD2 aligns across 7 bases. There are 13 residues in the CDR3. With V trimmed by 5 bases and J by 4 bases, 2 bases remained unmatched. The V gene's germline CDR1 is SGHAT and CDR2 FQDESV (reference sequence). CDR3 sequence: CASSPGLKNIQYF. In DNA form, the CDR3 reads TGTGCCAGCAGCCCGGGACTAAAAAACATTCAGTACTTC.

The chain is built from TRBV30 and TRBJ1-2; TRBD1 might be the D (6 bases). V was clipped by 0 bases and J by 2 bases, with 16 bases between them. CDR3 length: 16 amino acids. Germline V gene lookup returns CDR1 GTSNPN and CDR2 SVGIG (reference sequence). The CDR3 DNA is TGTGCCTGGAGTGTATCGGGAGGGGGGGTCAACTATGGCTACACCTTC. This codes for CAWSVSGGGVNYGYTF.

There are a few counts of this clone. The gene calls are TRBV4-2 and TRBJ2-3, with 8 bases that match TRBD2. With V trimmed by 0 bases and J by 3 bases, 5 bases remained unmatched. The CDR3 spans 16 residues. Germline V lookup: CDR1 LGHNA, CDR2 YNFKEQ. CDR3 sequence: CASSQEDSGGTDTQYF. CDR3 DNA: TGTGCCAGCAGCCAAGAAGACTCGGGGGGGACAGATACGCAGTATTTT.

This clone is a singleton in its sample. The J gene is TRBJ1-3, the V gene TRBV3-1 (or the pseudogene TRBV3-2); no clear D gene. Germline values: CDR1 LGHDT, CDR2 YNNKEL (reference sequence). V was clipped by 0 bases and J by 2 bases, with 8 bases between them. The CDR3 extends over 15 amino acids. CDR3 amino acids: CASSQDGRTGNTIYF. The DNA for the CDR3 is TGTGCCAGCAGCCAAGATGGGAGGACTGGAAACACCATATATTTT.

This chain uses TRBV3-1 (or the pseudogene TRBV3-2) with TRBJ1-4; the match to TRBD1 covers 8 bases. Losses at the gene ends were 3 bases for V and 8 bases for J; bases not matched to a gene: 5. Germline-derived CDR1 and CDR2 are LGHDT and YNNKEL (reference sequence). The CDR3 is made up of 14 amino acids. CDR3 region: CASSHSYRGEKLFF. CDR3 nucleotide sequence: TGTGCCAGCAGCCATTCGTACAGGGGGGAAAAACTGTTTTTT.

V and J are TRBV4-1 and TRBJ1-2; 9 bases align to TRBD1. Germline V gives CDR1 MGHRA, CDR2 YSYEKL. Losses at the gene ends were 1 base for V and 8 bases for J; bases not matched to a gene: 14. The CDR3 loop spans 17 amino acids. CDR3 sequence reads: CASSQGSRDRDAGGYTF. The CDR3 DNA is TGCGCCAGCAGCCAAGGGTCCCGGGACAGGGATGCGGGAGGCTACACCTTC.

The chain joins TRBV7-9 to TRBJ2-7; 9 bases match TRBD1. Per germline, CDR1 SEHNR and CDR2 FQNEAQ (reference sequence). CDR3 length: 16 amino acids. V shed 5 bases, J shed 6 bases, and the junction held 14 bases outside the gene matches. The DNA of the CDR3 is TGTGCCAGCAGCCCTAGGACCCAAAGACAGGGGGGCGAGCAGTACTTC. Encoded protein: CASSPRTQRQGGEQYF.

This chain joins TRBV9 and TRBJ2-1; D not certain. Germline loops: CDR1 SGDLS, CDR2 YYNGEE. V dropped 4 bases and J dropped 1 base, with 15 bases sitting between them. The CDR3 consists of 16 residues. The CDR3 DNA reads TGTGCCAGCAGCACCCAACTCCTAGAGTCCTACAATGAGCAGTTCTTC. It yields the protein CASSTQLLESYNEQFF.

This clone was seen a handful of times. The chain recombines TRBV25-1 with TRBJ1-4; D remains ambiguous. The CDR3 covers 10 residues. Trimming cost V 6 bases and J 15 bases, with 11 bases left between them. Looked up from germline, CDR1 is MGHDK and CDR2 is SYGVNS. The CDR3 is CASRGSRVFF. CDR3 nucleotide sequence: TGTGCCAGCAGGGGGAGTAGGGTGTTTTTT.

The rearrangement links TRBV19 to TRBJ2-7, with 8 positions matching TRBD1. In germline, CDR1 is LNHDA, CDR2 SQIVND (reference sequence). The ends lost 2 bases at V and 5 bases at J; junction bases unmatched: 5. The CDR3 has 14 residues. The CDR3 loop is CASSIRQGKDEQYF. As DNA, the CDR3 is TGTGCCAGTAGTATACGACAGGGGAAGGACGAGCAGTACTTC.

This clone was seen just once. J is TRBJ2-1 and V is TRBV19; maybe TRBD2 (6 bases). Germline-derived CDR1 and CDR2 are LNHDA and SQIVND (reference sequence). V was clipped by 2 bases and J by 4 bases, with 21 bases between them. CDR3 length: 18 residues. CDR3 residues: CASSIPPFGSGPYNEQFF. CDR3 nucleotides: TGTGCCAGTAGTATACCCCCCTTTGGTAGCGGACCATACAATGAGCAGTTCTTC.

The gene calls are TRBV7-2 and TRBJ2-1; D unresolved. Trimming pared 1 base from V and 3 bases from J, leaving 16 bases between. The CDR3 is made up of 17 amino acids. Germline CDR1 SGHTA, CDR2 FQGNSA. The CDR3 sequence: CASSLDRSRQIYNEQFF. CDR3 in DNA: TGTGCCAGCAGCTTAGACCGGAGTCGGCAGATCTACAATGAGCAGTTCTTC.

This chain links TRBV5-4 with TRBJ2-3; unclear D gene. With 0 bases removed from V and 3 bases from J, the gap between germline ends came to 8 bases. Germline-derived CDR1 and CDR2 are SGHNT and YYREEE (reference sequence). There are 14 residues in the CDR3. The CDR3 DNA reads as TGTGCCAGCAGCTTGGCGACTCGTACAGATACGCAGTATTTT. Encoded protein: CASSLATRTDTQYF. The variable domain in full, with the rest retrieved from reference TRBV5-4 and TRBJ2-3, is ETGVTQSPTHLIKTRGQQVTLRCSSQSGHNTVSWYQQALGQGPQFIFQYYREEENGRGNFPPRFSGLQFPNYSSELNVNALELDDSALYLCASSLATRTDTQYFGPGTRLTVL.

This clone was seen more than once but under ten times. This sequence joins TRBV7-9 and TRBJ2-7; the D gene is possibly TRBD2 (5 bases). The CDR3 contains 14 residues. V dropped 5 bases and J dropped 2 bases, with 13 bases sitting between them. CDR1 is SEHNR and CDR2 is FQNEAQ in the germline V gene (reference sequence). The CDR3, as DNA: TGTGCCAGCAGCCCTGACTACCTCACCTACGAGCAGTACTTC. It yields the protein CASSPDYLTYEQYF.

The CDR3 loop reads CATSTHGGLNEKLFF. CDR3 nucleotide sequence: TGTGCCACCAGCACTCACGGGGGACTTAATGAAAAACTGTTTTTT. The chain carries TRBV15 and TRBJ1-4; tentatively, D is TRBD1 (5 bases). From germline, CDR1 is LNHNV and CDR2 YYDKDF (reference sequence). The CDR3 has 15 residues. The V gene lost 4 bases and the J gene lost 4 bases, with 13 bases spanning the gap.

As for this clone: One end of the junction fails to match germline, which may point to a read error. CDR3 DNA sequence: TGTGCCAGCAGCGTAGCCCCCCGGGACAGAGTGATGAACTTC. Its protein product is CASSVAPRDRVMNF. The rearrangement links TRBV9 to TRBJ2-5, with 7 nucleotides matching TRBD1. The germline gives CDR1 SGDLS, CDR2 YYNGEE. CDR3 length equals 14 residues.

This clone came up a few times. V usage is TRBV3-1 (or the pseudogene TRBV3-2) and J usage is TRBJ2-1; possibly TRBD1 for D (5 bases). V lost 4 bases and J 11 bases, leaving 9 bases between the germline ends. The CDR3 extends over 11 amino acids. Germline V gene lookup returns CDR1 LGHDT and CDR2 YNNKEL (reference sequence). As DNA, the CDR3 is TGTGCCAGCAGCCTGGGGCAGAAGCAGTTCTTC. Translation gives CASSLGQKQFF.

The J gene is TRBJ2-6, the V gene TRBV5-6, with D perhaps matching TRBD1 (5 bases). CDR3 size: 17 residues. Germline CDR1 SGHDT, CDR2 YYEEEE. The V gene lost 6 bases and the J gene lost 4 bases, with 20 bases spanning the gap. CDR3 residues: CASTATVSLGGANVLTF. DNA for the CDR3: TGTGCCAGCACTGCGACAGTGAGCCTGGGAGGGGCCAACGTCCTGACTTTC.

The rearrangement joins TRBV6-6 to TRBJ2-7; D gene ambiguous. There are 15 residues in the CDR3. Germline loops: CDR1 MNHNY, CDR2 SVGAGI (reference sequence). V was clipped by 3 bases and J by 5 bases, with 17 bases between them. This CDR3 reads CASSYYPETGHEQYF. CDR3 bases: TGTGCCAGCAGTTATTACCCGGAGACGGGTCACGAGCAGTACTTC.

The CDR3 DNA reads TGTGCCAGCAGCAGCATGGGCGGGGGGGGAAAACTGTTTTTT. Protein product: CASSSMGGGGKLFF. This chain uses TRBV7-2 with TRBJ1-4; D perhaps matches TRBD1 (5 bases). Germline V gene lookup returns CDR1 SGHTA and CDR2 FQGNSA. This CDR3 has 14 residues. Trimming took off 5 bases at V and 10 bases at J, with 17 bases between the two ends.

This chain's CDR3 is CASSRPEASGYGYTF. CDR3 coding DNA: TGTGCCAGCAGCCGCCCGGAGGCCTCTGGCTATGGCTACACCTTC. The chain uses TRBV7-2 and TRBJ1-2, with D hard to call. The CDR3 consists of 15 residues. V lost 5 bases to trimming and J lost 4 bases, with 17 bases between them. CDR1 is SGHTA and CDR2 is FQGNSA in the germline V gene.

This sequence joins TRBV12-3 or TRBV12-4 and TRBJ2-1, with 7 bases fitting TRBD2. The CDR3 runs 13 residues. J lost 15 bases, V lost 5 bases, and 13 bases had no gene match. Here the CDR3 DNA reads TGTGCCAGCAGTCTCCAAAGCGGGGCGGGGCGGTTCTTC. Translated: CASSLQSGAGRFF.

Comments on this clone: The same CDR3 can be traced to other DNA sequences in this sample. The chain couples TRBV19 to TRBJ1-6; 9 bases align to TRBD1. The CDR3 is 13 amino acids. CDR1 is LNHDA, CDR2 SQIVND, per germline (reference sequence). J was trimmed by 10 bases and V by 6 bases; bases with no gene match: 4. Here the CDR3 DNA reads TGTGCCAGTAGGGACAGGGGAGGCTCACCCCTCCACTTT. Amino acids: CASRDRGGSPLHF.

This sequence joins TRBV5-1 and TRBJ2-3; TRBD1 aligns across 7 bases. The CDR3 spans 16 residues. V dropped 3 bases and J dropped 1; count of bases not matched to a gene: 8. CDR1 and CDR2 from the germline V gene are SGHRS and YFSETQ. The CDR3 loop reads CASSWHRDRGTDTQYF. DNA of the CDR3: TGCGCCAGCAGCTGGCACCGGGACAGAGGCACAGATACGCAGTATTTT.

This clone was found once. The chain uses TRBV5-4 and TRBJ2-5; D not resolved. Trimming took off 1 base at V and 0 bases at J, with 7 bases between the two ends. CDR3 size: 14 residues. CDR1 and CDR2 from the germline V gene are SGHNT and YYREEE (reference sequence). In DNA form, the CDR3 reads TGTGCCAGCAGCTTGATGGCAAACCAAGAGACCCAGTACTTC. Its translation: CASSLMANQETQYF.

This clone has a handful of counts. The CDR3 DNA is TGTGCCAGTAGCCCTGGGGGGGTGACTGAAGCTTTCTTT. It yields the protein CASSPGGVTEAFF. This chain joins TRBV19 and TRBJ1-1; TRBD1 might be the D (5 bases). Germline V gene data show CDR1 as LNHDA and CDR2 as SQIVND (reference sequence). CDR3 size: 13 residues. Trimming removed 6 bases at V and 5 bases at J, with 13 bases between.